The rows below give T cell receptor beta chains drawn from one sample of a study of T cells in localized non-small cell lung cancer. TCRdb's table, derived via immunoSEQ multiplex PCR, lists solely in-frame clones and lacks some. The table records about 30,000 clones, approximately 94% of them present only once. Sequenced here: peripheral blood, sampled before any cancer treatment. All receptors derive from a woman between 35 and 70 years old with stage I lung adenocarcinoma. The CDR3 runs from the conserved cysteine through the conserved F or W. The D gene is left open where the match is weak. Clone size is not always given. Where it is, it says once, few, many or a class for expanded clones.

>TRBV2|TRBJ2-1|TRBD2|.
CASSPTSGSYNEQFF
TGTGCCAGCAGCCCGACTAGCGGAAGCTACAATGAGCAGTTCTTC
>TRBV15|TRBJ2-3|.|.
CATSRDLGQFTQYF
TGTGCCACCAGCAGAGATTTAGGGCAGTTTACGCAGTATTTT
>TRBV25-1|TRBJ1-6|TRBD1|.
CASSRGAGGNSPLHF
TGTGCCAGCAGTCGCGGGGCAGGGGGCAATTCACCCCTCCACTTT
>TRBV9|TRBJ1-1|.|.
CASSPRGAANTEAFF
TGTGCCAGCAGCCCCCGGGGGGCGGCGAACACTGAAGCTTTCTTT
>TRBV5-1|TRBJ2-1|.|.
CASSPELYNEQFF
TGCGCCAGCAGCCCAGAGCTCTACAATGAGCAGTTCTTC
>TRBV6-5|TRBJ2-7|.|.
CASSRGRSYEQYF
TGTGCCAGCAGTCGGGGACGGAGCTACGAGCAGTACTTC
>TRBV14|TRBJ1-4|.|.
CASSLSGGIDRLFF
TGTGCCAGCAGCCTATCGGGAGGCATCGATCGTCTGTTTTTT
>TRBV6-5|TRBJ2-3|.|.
CASTRTRGHTDTQYF
TGTGCCAGCACACGGACAAGGGGACACACAGATACGCAGTATTTT
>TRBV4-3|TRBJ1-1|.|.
CASSQDISPNTEAFF
TGCGCCAGCAGCCAAGATATTAGCCCTAACACTGAAGCTTTCTTT
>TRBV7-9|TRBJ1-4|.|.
CASSPQVSEKLFF
TGTGCCAGCTCTCCTCAGGTCTCTGAAAAACTGTTTTTT
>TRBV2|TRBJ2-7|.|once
CASRQGPNYEQYF
TGTGCCAGCAGACAGGGTCCCAACTACGAGCAGTACTTC
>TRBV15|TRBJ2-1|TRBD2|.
CATSPGRRESSEQFF
TGTGCCACCAGCCCCGGTCGGCGGGAGTCGAGTGAGCAGTTCTTC
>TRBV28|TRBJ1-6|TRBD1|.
CASSPTGLRSLHF
TGTGCCAGCAGCCCGACAGGGCTTAGGTCCCTCCACTTT
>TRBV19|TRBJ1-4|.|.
CASMNRQLEKLFF
TGTGCCAGTATGAACCGACAGCTAGAAAAACTGTTTTTT
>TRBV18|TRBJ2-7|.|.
CASSRREGSHEQYF
TGTGCCAGCTCCCGGCGCGAGGGGTCCCACGAGCAGTACTTC
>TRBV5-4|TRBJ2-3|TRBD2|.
CASSARTSGDTQYF
TGTGCCAGCAGCGCTAGGACTAGCGGAGATACGCAGTATTTT
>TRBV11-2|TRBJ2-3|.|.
CASSFEIVGAADTQYF
TGTGCCAGCAGCTTTGAAATAGTGGGGGCGGCGGATACGCAGTATTTT
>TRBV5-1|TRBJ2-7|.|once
CASSLGQEQYF
TGCGCCAGCAGCTTGGGGCAGGAGCAGTACTTC
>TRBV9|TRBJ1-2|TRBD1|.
CASSVAAGGGDYGYTF
TGTGCCAGCAGCGTAGCAGCAGGGGGGGGAGACTATGGCTACACCTTC
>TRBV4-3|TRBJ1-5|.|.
CASSQDRGEQPQHF
TGCGCCAGCAGCCAAGATCGAGGGGAGCAGCCCCAGCATTTT
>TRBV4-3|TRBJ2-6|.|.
CASSQDGRAGANVLTF
TGCGCCAGCAGCCAAGATGGCAGGGCTGGGGCCAACGTCCTGACTTTC
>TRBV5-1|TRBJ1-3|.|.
CASSLNQGTGNTIYF
TGCGCCAGCAGCCTAAATCAGGGTACTGGAAACACCATATATTTT
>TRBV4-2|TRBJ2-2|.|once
CASSRAPRRGSNTGELFF
TGTGCCAGCAGCCGAGCCCCCCGGAGGGGTTCGAACACCGGGGAGCTGTTTTTT
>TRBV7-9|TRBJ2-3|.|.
CASSLGGPGNTQYF
TGTGCCAGCAGCTTAGGGGGGCCTGGAAATACGCAGTATTTT
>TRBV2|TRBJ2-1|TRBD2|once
CASSVLPSGYNEQFF
TGTGCCAGCAGTGTTTTACCTAGCGGGTACAATGAGCAGTTCTTC
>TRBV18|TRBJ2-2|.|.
CASSHDRNTGELFF
TGTGCCAGCTCACACGACAGAAACACCGGGGAGCTGTTTTTT
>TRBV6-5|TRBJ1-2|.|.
CASSTTGRDYGYTF
TGTGCCAGCAGTACCACAGGGAGGGACTATGGCTACACCTTC
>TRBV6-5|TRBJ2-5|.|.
CASRRPGRETQYF
TGTGCCAGCAGACGACCCGGCCGGGAGACCCAGTACTTC
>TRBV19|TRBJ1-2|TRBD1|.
CASSVGQGDGYTF
TGTGCCAGTAGTGTCGGACAGGGGGATGGCTACACCTTC
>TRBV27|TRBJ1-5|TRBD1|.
CASSLRTGQQPQHF
TGTGCCAGCAGTTTACGGACAGGGCAGCAGCCCCAGCATTTT
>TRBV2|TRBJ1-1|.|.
CANSLTENTEAFF
TGTGCCAACTCTTTGACAGAAAACACTGAAGCTTTCTTT
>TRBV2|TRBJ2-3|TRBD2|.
CASSITIAGGGDTQYF
TGTGCCAGCAGTATCACGATAGCGGGAGGGGGGGATACGCAGTATTTT
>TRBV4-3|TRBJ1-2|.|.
CASSQETGTYGYTF
TGCGCCAGCAGCCAGGAGACAGGTACCTATGGCTACACCTTC
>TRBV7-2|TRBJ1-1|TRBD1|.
CASSLVGQGGYTEAFF
TGTGCCAGCAGCTTAGTTGGACAGGGGGGCTACACTGAAGCTTTCTTT
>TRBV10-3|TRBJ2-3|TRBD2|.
CAISEALLAGVTDTQYF
TGTGCCATCAGTGAGGCCCTCTTAGCGGGGGTCACAGATACGCAGTATTTT
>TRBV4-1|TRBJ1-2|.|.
CASSQEAPAINYGYTF
TGCGCCAGCAGCCAAGAAGCCCCTGCAATTAACTATGGCTACACCTTC
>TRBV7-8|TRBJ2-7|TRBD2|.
CASSFFPLGISGRPLYEQYF
TGTGCCAGCAGCTTTTTCCCCCTCGGGATTAGCGGGAGACCACTCTACGAGCAGTACTTC
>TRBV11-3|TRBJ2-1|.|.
CASTSPGGLYNEQFF
TGTGCCAGCACCTCTCCGGGGGGCCTATACAATGAGCAGTTCTTC
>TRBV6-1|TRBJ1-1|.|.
CASSDWGMNTEAFF
TGTGCCAGCAGTGATTGGGGAATGAACACTGAAGCTTTCTTT
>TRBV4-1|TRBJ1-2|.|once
CASSREGLGDYGYTF
TGCGCCAGCAGCCGAGAGGGCTTAGGGGACTATGGCTACACCTTC
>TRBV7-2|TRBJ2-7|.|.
CASSFSITPYYEQYF
TGTGCCAGCAGCTTTAGCATAACTCCGTACTACGAGCAGTACTTC
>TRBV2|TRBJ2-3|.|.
CASSLSAGSTDTQYF
TGTGCCAGCAGTTTGTCAGCAGGTAGCACAGATACGCAGTATTTT
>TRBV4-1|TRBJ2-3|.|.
CASRQGTGDTQYF
TGCGCCAGCAGACAGGGAACGGGAGATACGCAGTATTTT
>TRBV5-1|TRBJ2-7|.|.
CASSLLNEQYF
TGCGCCAGCAGCTTGTTAAACGAGCAGTACTTC
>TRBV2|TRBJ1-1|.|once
CASRVASTEAFF
TGTGCCAGCAGGGTGGCGAGCACTGAAGCTTTCTTT
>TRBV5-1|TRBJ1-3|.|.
CASSLRPLGGNTIYF
TGCGCCAGCAGCTTGAGGCCTTTGGGAGGAAACACCATATATTTT